These T cell receptor beta chains were read from a single sample in a study of blood T cell repertoires in COVID-19. Repertoires were generated with immunoSEQ multiplex PCR, while TCRdb's copy carries only in-frame clones and drops some. The sample lists 250,000 to 350,000 clones, around 90% occurring once. Material for sequencing was PBMCs or T cells enriched from blood (not recorded which). The receptors were sampled from a woman between 25 and 40 years old who had recovered from COVID-19. Both conserved end residues are part of each CDR3. A D gene is named only where the DNA matches it firmly. Not every row has a clone size; where given, it reads once, few, many or a size class.

>NA|NA|12|TRBJ2-1|TRBV15
TGTGCCACCAGCAGAGATAGCTTTGAGCAGTTCTTC
CATSRDSFEQFF
>NA|NA|14|TRBJ2-7|TRBV18
TGTGCCAGCTCACCTCCGGGATGGGACTACGAGCAGTACTTC
CASSPPGWDYEQYF
>NA|NA|13|TRBJ2-1|TRBV13
TGTGCCAGCAGCTTAGGGCTAATCAATGAGCAGTTCTTC
CASSLGLINEQFF
>TRBD1|few|14|TRBJ1-1|TRBV11-2
TGTGCCAGCAGGGAAAACAGGGGAGGAACTGAAGCTTTCTTT
CASRENRGGTEAFF
>NA|NA|13|TRBJ1-4|TRBV9
TGTGCCAGCAGCGTAAGGGCGGGAGAAAAACTGTTTTTT
CASSVRAGEKLFF
>NA|NA|14|TRBJ2-7|TRBV6-7
TGTGCCAGCACCCCATGGCAGGGCGGCTACGAGCAGTACTTC
CASTPWQGGYEQYF
>TRBD1|NA|14|TRBJ1-2|TRBV2
TGTGCCAGCCTAGATTTCACAGGGGACTATGGCTACACCTTC
CASLDFTGDYGYTF
>TRBD1|NA|16|TRBJ2-2|TRBV7-9
TGTGCCAGCAGCTTATGGGGACAGGGGAACACCGGGGAGCTGTTTTTT
CASSLWGQGNTGELFF
>TRBD1|once|14|TRBJ1-5|TRBV30
TGTGCCTGGAGTGTAGGGACAGGTAGTCAGCCCCAGCATTTT
CAWSVGTGSQPQHF
>NA|NA|15|TRBJ1-2|TRBV5-1
TGCGCCAGCAGCTTGGCCGGACTCTTCAACTATGGCTACACCTTC
CASSLAGLFNYGYTF
>NA|NA|15|TRBJ2-5|TRBV3-1/TRBV3-2
TGTGCCAGCAGCCGGTCCCGGGGGTCGGGCGAGACCCAGTACTTC
CASSRSRGSGETQYF
>NA|NA|10|TRBJ2-3|TRBV28
TGTGCCAGCGGAGGAGATACGCAGTATTTT
CASGGDTQYF
>TRBD1|NA|14|TRBJ1-2|TRBV19
TGTGCCAGTAGTATTCAGGGGGCTCGATATGGCTACACCTTC
CASSIQGARYGYTF
>NA|NA|13|TRBJ1-1|TRBV30
TGTGCCTGGAGTGTACTAGAGGGAGATGAAGCTTTCTTT
CAWSVLEGDEAFF
>NA|NA|13|TRBJ1-2|TRBV10-3
TGTGCCATCAGTGAGGGGCAGGACTATGGCTACACCTTC
CAISEGQDYGYTF
>TRBD2|NA|15|TRBJ2-2|TRBV20-1
TGCAGTGCTAGTTCGCCGGGGGGGTTCACCGGGGAGCTGTTTTTT
CSASSPGGFTGELFF
>NA|NA|17|TRBJ1-5|TRBV7-9
TGTGCCAGCAGCACCGGTAACACGGGGGGAGGAAATCAGCCCCAGCATTTT
CASSTGNTGGGNQPQHF
>NA|few|13|TRBJ2-1|TRBV28
TGTGCCAGCACCAAGACTCCTAACAATGAGCAGTTCTTC
CASTKTPNNEQFF
>NA|once|17|TRBJ2-2|TRBV9
TGTGCCAGCAGCGTAGCGGCAGGGATGTTAGTTACCGGGGAGCTGTTTTTT
CASSVAAGMLVTGELFF
>NA|few|15|TRBJ2-6|TRBV7-2
TGTGCCAGCAGCTTAGTCAGCTCTGGGGCCAACGTCCTGACTTTC
CASSLVSSGANVLTF
>TRBD1|NA|14|TRBJ1-5|TRBV6-2/TRBV6-3
TGTGCCAGCAGCCCAGACAGGGCAGGGCAGCCCCAGCATTTT
CASSPDRAGQPQHF
>NA|NA|14|TRBJ1-4|TRBV30
TGTGCCTGGAGTGGAATGGGCGCTGGTGAAAAACTGTTTTTT
CAWSGMGAGEKLFF
>NA|once|15|TRBJ2-1|TRBV27
TGTGCCAGCAGCCCCAATTGGGGGAGGGGGGATGAGCAGTTCTTC
CASSPNWGRGDEQFF
>NA|NA|16|TRBJ1-5|TRBV6-5
TGTGCCAGCAGTTACTCGGGGCAGGGAGGTCGACAGCCCCAGCATTTT
CASSYSGQGGRQPQHF
>TRBD1|NA|14|TRBJ2-1|TRBV11-2
TGTGCCAGCAGCCCGGACAGGGTCAGGAATGAGCAGTTCTTC
CASSPDRVRNEQFF
>TRBD2|NA|14|TRBJ2-1|TRBV2
TGTGCCAGCAGGTCTGGACTAGCGTACAATGAGCAGTTCTTC
CASRSGLAYNEQFF
>NA|NA|14|TRBJ2-3|TRBV9
TGTGCCAGCAGCGTAGATGTAGACACAGATACGCAGTATTTT
CASSVDVDTDTQYF
>NA|NA|15|TRBJ1-1|TRBV5-1
TGCGCCAGCAGCTTGGCCGTCCAGATGAACACTGAAGCTTTCTTT
CASSLAVQMNTEAFF
>NA|NA|17|TRBJ2-6|TRBV24-1
TGTGCCACCAGTGCCGCCTCACAGCTCTCTGGGGCCAACGTCCTGACTTTC
CATSAASQLSGANVLTF
>NA|NA|16|TRBJ2-2|TRBV28
TGTGCCAGCAGTTCGGCGGTGAGGGCGAACACCGGGGAGCTGTTTTTT
CASSSAVRANTGELFF
>NA|once|15|TRBJ1-4|TRBV18
TGTGCCAGCTCACCAGCGGGGGGAAGGATTGAAAAACTGTTTTTT
CASSPAGGRIEKLFF
>TRBD1|NA|15|TRBJ2-3|TRBV4-3
TGCGCCAGCAGCCAGCGGACAGGGGGCACAGATACGCAGTATTTT
CASSQRTGGTDTQYF
>NA|once|13|TRBJ2-5|TRBV28
TGTGCCAGCAGTTTGGCCGTACAAGAGACCCAGTACTTC
CASSLAVQETQYF
>NA|NA|13|TRBJ2-7|TRBV4-3
TGCGCCAGCAGCCAAGATAGGTCGGGGGAGCAGTACTTC
CASSQDRSGEQYF
>NA|NA|13|TRBJ2-1|TRBV6-5
TGTGCCAGCAGTTACAAATCGGGGGTAGAGCAGTTCTTC
CASSYKSGVEQFF
>TRBD2|NA|14|TRBJ2-1|TRBV28
TGTGCCAGCATCGATGTACTAGCGGGAAATGAGCAGTTCTTC
CASIDVLAGNEQFF
>NA|NA|11|TRBJ1-1|TRBV25-1
TGTGCCAGCAGTCCCAGGTATGAAGCTTTCTTT
CASSPRYEAFF
>NA|NA|14|TRBJ2-7|TRBV7-9
TGTGCCAGCAGCTTTATGTCAGGGACACGCGAGCAGTACTTC
CASSFMSGTREQYF
>TRBD2|NA|15|TRBJ2-3|TRBV5-1
TGCGCCAGCAGCTTGGCACTAGCGGGAGCGGATACGCAGTATTTT
CASSLALAGADTQYF
>NA|NA|12|TRBJ2-1|TRBV29-1
TGCAGCGTTGATACTCGGAGGTATGAGCAGTTCTTC
CSVDTRRYEQFF
>NA|NA|13|TRBJ2-2|TRBV30
TGTGCCTGGAGCGTCCGGGTCACCGGGGAGCTGTTTTTT
CAWSVRVTGELFF
>NA|NA|15|TRBJ2-2|TRBV5-1
TGCGCCAGCAGCTTATCGGGAGCGAACACCGGGGAGCTGTTTTTT
CASSLSGANTGELFF
>TRBD1|NA|16|TRBJ2-5|TRBV29-1
TGCAGCGTTGAGAGCCCCGGGACAGGGAAGGTAGAGACCCAGTACTTC
CSVESPGTGKVETQYF
>NA|NA|13|TRBJ2-3|TRBV4-1
TGCGCCAGCAGCGGTGCACCCCGGGATACGCAGTATTTT
CASSGAPRDTQYF
>TRBD1|few|15|TRBJ1-5|TRBV5-6
TGTGCCAGCAGCGCCGGACAGGGGAGCAATCAGCCCCAGCATTTT
CASSAGQGSNQPQHF
>NA|NA|14|TRBJ1-1|TRBV5-1
TGCGCCAGCAGCTCCGGACGGCCGGGGACTGAAGCTTTCTTT
CASSSGRPGTEAFF
>NA|NA|13|TRBJ1-2|TRBV11-2
TGTGCCAGCAGCTTGTCTCAGGGGCAAGGCTACACCTTC
CASSLSQGQGYTF
>TRBD2|NA|17|TRBJ2-1|TRBV27
TGTGCCAGCCGAAAGGGGACTAGCGGGAGTTCCTACAATGAGCAGTTCTTC
CASRKGTSGSSYNEQFF